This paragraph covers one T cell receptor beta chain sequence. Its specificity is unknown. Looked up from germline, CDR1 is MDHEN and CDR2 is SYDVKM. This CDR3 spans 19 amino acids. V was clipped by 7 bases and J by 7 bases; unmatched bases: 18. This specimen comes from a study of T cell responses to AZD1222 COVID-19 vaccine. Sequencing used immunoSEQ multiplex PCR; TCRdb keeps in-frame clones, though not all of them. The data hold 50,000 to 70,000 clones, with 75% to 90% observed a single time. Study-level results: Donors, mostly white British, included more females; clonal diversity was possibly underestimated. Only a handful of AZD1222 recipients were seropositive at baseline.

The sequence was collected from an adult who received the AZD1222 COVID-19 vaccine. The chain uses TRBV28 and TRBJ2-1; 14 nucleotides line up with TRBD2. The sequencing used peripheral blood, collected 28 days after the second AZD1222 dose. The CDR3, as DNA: TGTGCCAGCAAAATCGGACTAGCGGGAGGAGCTGGATTTGGGAATGAGCAGTTCTTC. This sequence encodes CASKIGLAGGAGFGNEQFF.